Presented here are 8 T cell receptor beta chains from one specimen sequenced in a study of control samples from healthy donors and cancer patients. Here immunoSEQ multiplex PCR was the method, and the copy in TCRdb shows in-frame clones only, minus some. The sample has roughly 23,000 clones; around 83% are singletons. The sequencing sample was made of PBMCs. These receptors were taken from a man between 60 and 75 years old with head and neck cancer.

V usage is TRBV5-4 and J usage is TRBJ2-5; D perhaps matches TRBD2 (6 bases). The V and J ends lost 0 bases and 5 bases respectively, with 17 bases between them. The CDR3 is 16 amino acids. Germline CDR1 and CDR2: SGHNT and YYREEE (reference sequence). The CDR3 spells CASSLVTGVRAETQYF. DNA of the CDR3: TGTGCCAGCAGCTTGGTGACGGGAGTGCGGGCGGAGACCCAGTACTTC. Using reference TRBV5-4 and TRBJ2-5 for the parts outside the CDR3, the full variable domain is ETGVTQSPTHLIKTRGQQVTLRCSSQSGHNTVSWYQQALGQGPQFIFQYYREEENGRGNFPPRFSGLQFPNYSSELNVNALELDDSALYLCASSLVTGVRAETQYFGPGTRLLVL.

The chain has TRBV5-4 and TRBJ2-2; D is unresolved. This CDR3 has 13 amino acids. V was clipped by 2 bases and J by 5 bases, with 7 bases between them. Germline V CDR1 and CDR2: SGHNT, YYREEE (reference sequence). The CDR3 protein is CASSFGHTGELFF. In DNA form, the CDR3 reads TGTGCCAGCAGCTTCGGCCATACCGGGGAGCTGTTTTTT. The entire variable domain, with the rest obtained from reference TRBV5-4 and TRBJ2-2, is as follows: ETGVTQSPTHLIKTRGQQVTLRCSSQSGHNTVSWYQQALGQGPQFIFQYYREEENGRGNFPPRFSGLQFPNYSSELNVNALELDDSALYLCASSFGHTGELFFGEGSRLTVL.

The table lists this clone with a count of one. The V call is TRBV28, the J call TRBJ1-3; no clear D gene. From germline, CDR1 is MDHEN and CDR2 SYDVKM. The germline V and J ends were trimmed by 5 bases and 5 bases, with 16 bases remaining between them. The CDR3 extends over 15 amino acids. The CDR3 coding sequence is TGTGCCAGCAGTACCTGGCCGACGGGGAGAAACACCATATATTTT. Protein sequence: CASSTWPTGRNTIYF.

The chain recombines TRBV7-9 with TRBJ2-5; no reliable D call. Trimming took 5 bases from V and 3 from J, leaving 13 bases between them. There are 14 residues in the CDR3. The V gene's germline CDR1 is SEHNR and CDR2 FQNEAQ (reference sequence). CDR3 in DNA: TGTGCCAGCAGCCCCAAGACCCCCGAAGAGACCCAGTACTTC. Residues: CASSPKTPEETQYF.

The V gene is TRBV6-2 or TRBV6-3, the J gene TRBJ2-2, with D perhaps TRBD2 (6 bases). The CDR3 is 14 amino acids. V was clipped by 4 bases and J by 4 bases, with 10 bases between them. Germline V gives CDR1 MNHEY, CDR2 SVGEGT. This CDR3 is CASSLWRGTGELFF. CDR3 DNA sequence: TGTGCCAGCAGTTTATGGCGGGGCACCGGGGAGCTGTTTTTT.

This chain connects TRBV9 to TRBJ2-7, with TRBD2 identical over 8 bases. CDR1 is SGDLS and CDR2 is YYNGEE in the germline V gene. V gave up 2 bases and J gave up 2 bases; unmatched junction bases: 9. CDR3 size: 16 residues. CDR3 sequence reads: CASSVTPGLDTYEQYF. In nucleotides, the CDR3 is TGTGCCAGCAGCGTCACTCCGGGACTAGACACCTACGAGCAGTACTTC.

Worth noting for this clone: The junction departs from germline at one end; a sequencing error may be responsible. The chain couples TRBV7-7 to TRBJ2-2, with a weak D call TRBD1 (5 bases). The CDR3 extends over 15 amino acids. CDR1 and CDR2 from the germline V gene are SSHAT and FNYEAQ (reference sequence). Here the CDR3 DNA reads TGTGCTAGCAGCTTAGATCCAGGGATCGCCGGGGAGCTGTTTTTT. Its translation: CASSLDPGIAGELFF.

This clone was counted once. This chain connects TRBV6-5 to TRBJ2-2, with 8 bases that match TRBD2. Germline V gives CDR1 MNHEY, CDR2 SVGAGI. V lost 9 bases to trimming and J lost 4 bases; unmatched junction nucleotides: 4. The CDR3 covers 13 residues. CDR3 in DNA: TGTGCCAGTAGCGGGGCGCGCACCGGGGAGCTGTTTTTT. This sequence encodes CASSGARTGELFF.